The sequence of this T cell receptor (beta chain) was determined in a study of T cells after yellow fever vaccination. Study-wide background: Fractions of limited cellularity were prepared by means of SMART-Seq v4 Ultra Low Input. General observations from the study: Most clones from primary vaccination were detected again post-booster (just under 97% CD4, around 88% CD8). CD4 and CD8 compartments shared a small share of clonotypes, likely from convergent recombination.

5'RACE template switching produced TCR cDNA carrying a universal primer site and UMIs. Via MiXCR, TCRdb re-called the 5' RACE reads, giving one row per CDR3 protein. The sample includes a few hundred thousand distinct CDR3 sequences, 5.2% seen only once; the top ten take about 3.5%. Comment on this clonotype: Its antigen is currently unknown.

The CDR3 has 12 residues. The ends were cut back, 4 bases at V and 7 bases at J, with 10 bases in the middle. The chain recombines TRBV12-3 or TRBV12-4 with TRBJ1-2, with D hard to call. Material: CD4+ T cells sorted from PBMCs, obtained on the day of the yellow fever booster vaccination. The clonotype was recovered from a man in his late teens or twenties who received the YFV17D yellow fever vaccine. The CDR3 loop reads CASSWAKGGYTF. DNA of the CDR3: TGTGCCAGCAGTTGGGCGAAGGGTGGCTACACCTTC.